One sample yielded the 15 T cell receptor beta chains listed below, sequenced in a study of T cells in Graves' hyperthyroidism and ophthalmopathy (dated by TCRdb to the late 2010s). The library came from multiplex PCR. The instrument given in TCRdb is Illumina HiSeq 2000. The TCR beta CDR3 regions were amplified from the RNA transcripts. For the first round of RT-PCR on the TCR CDR3, the HTBI primer set was used together with the Qiagen OneStep RT-PCR kit. The raw public reads went through TCRdb reprocessing: fastp at Q25, MiXCR clone calling, in-frame beta chains kept. Each entry is one CDR3 protein sequence, shown with its most common DNA and genes. Present in this sample are roughly 99,000 distinct CDR3 sequences, about 15% of which were seen just once. The ten largest clones add up to about 44% of the sample. Sample: blood. The receptors here all came from a woman aged 45-65 years with Graves' hyperthyroidism.

Ten or more counts support this clonotype. The genes are TRBV11-1 and TRBJ2-1, with TRBD2 matching over 8 bases. Unmatched junction bases numbered 9, after V lost 5 bases and J lost 9 bases. Germline V lookup: CDR1 SGHAT, CDR2 FQDESV (reference sequence). This CDR3 is 14 amino acids long. The CDR3 nucleotides are TGTGCCAGCAGCCGTTCGGGACTAGTTTCTGAGCAGTTCTTC. It is translated as CASSRSGLVSEQFF.

This clonotype was counted only a few times. This chain uses TRBV19 with TRBJ1-3; D is uncertain. The ends were cut back, 6 bases at V and 2 bases at J, with 11 bases in the middle. The germline V gene encodes CDR1 LNHDA and CDR2 SQIVND (reference sequence). The length of the CDR3 is 14 residues. CDR3 amino acids: CASRVTAAGNTIYF. The CDR3, as DNA: TGTGCCAGTAGGGTGACTGCAGCTGGAAACACCATATATTTT.

Many counts were recorded for this clonotype. The rearrangement joins TRBV19 to TRBJ2-1; D possibly matches TRBD1 or TRBD2 (6 bases each). The germline V gene encodes CDR1 LNHDA and CDR2 SQIVND (reference sequence). The CDR3 contains 13 residues. V lost 6 bases and J lost 8, with 14 bases in between. CDR3 residues: CASSQGWGDEQFF. Written as DNA, the CDR3 is TGTGCCAGTAGCCAGGGGTGGGGGGATGAGCAGTTCTTC.

This clonotype was recorded many times. V is TRBV2 and J is TRBJ2-7; D call uncertain. Per germline, CDR1 SNHLY and CDR2 FYNNEI. This CDR3 comprises 15 residues. V was trimmed by 5 bases and J by 3 bases, leaving 17 bases between them. This chain's CDR3 is CASSILVSVVYEQYF. The CDR3 DNA reads TGTGCCAGCAGTATCCTCGTAAGTGTCGTCTACGAGCAGTACTTC.

V is TRBV7-2 and J is TRBJ2-5, with 7 bases that match TRBD1. Unmatched junction bases numbered 10, after V lost 3 bases and J lost 0 bases. Germline V gene data show CDR1 as SGHTA and CDR2 as FQGNSA. The CDR3 spans 17 residues. CDR3 nucleotide sequence: TGTGCCAGCAGCTTCAAGAAGGGACAGCTGTACCAAGAGACCCAGTACTTC. Residues: CASSFKKGQLYQETQYF.

In this sample, this clonotype turned up a few times. A much bigger clone sits one base away, suggesting this may be a read error. The chain links TRBV5-1 to TRBJ2-5; 13 bases line up with TRBD2. In germline, CDR1 is SGHRS, CDR2 YFSETQ. The CDR3 is 17 amino acids. CDR3 nucleotides: TGCACCAGCAGCTTACGACTAGCGGGAGGAAAGAAAGAGACCCAGTACTTC. This translates into CTSSLRLAGGKKETQYF. Looking up the rest from reference TRBV5-1 and TRBJ2-5 gives the full variable domain: KAGVTQTPRYLIKTRGQQVTLSCSPISGHRSVSWYQQTPGQGLQFLFEYFSETQRNKGNFPGRFSGRQFSNSRSEMNVSTLELGDSALYLCTSSLRLAGGKKETQYFGPGTRLLVL.

This clonotype has a count of ten or more. J is TRBJ2-2 and V is TRBV6-1; D not certain. With 5 bases removed from V and 7 bases from J, the gap between germline ends came to 8 bases. The CDR3 is 12 amino acids. Germline assignment: CDR1 MNHNS and CDR2 SASEGT. CDR3 amino acids: CASSPLGGELFF. Here the CDR3 DNA reads TGTGCCAGCAGTCCCTTGGGCGGGGAGCTGTTTTTT.

This clonotype was counted at least ten times. This chain joins TRBV7-2 and TRBJ2-4; 8 nucleotides align to TRBD1. CDR1 is SGHTA, CDR2 FQGNSA, per germline. After removal of 2 bases from V and 0 bases from J, the junction contained 6 bases not matched to a gene. This CDR3 spans 17 amino acids. The CDR3 coding sequence is TGTGCCAGCAGCTTAAGATGGACAGGGCTAGCCAAAAACATTCAGTACTTC. Encoded protein: CASSLRWTGLAKNIQYF. The variable domain in full, completed from reference TRBV7-2 and TRBJ2-4, reads GAGVSQSPSNKVTEKGKDVELRCDPISGHTALYWYRQSLGQGLEFLIYFQGNSAPDKSGLPSDRFSAERTGGSVSTLTIQRTQQEDSAVYLCASSLRWTGLAKNIQYFGAGTRLSVL.

This clonotype showed up just a few times. The V gene is TRBV6-1, the J gene TRBJ2-7; no reliable D call. Trimming stripped 3 bases from V and 3 bases from J, with 9 bases between. CDR3 length: 13 residues. Germline assignment: CDR1 MNHNS and CDR2 SASEGT. This CDR3 reads CASSEVRYYEQYF. For the CDR3, the DNA is TGTGCCAGCAGTGAGGTCCGCTACTACGAGCAGTACTTC.

This clonotype was seen ten or more times. V and J are TRBV9 and TRBJ1-6; 12 bases map to TRBD1. CDR3 length equals 15 residues. V gave up 2 bases and J gave up 9 bases; unmatched junction bases: 3. Germline-derived CDR1 and CDR2 are SGDLS and YYNGEE. CDR3 region: CASSVGTGGSSPLHF. The CDR3 DNA sequence: TGTGCCAGCAGCGTCGGGACAGGGGGCTCTTCACCCCTCCACTTT.

A note on this clonotype: Given a much more abundant clone one base away, this may be a read error. The chain combines TRBV6-1 with TRBJ2-1, with D possibly matching TRBD1 (5 bases). The CDR3 contains 11 residues. V lost 4 bases and J lost 8, with 6 bases in between. Per the germline V gene, CDR1 is MNHNS and CDR2 is SASEGT. The DNA of the CDR3 is TGTGCCAGCAGTGTCAGGGATGAGCAGTTCTTC. Translation gives CASSVRDEQFF.

This clonotype has at least ten counts. The chain links TRBV30 to TRBJ1-1, with D tentatively TRBD1 (5 bases). CDR1 GTSNPN and CDR2 SVGIG come from the germline V gene (reference sequence). This CDR3 is 11 amino acids long. Trimming removed 1 base at V and 7 bases at J, with 7 bases between. The CDR3 nucleotides are TGTGCCTGGAGTGGGGACGTTGAAGCTTTCTTT. Protein sequence: CAWSGDVEAFF. The whole variable domain, filled in from reference TRBV30 and TRBJ1-1, reads SQTIHQWPATLVQPVGSPLSLECTVEGTSNPNLYWYRQAAGRGLQLLFYSVGIGQISSEVPQNLSASRPQDRQFILSSKKLLLSDSGFYLCAWSGDVEAFFGQGTRLTVV.

In its sample, this clonotype was seen many times. V is TRBV30 and J is TRBJ1-3; D unresolved. Between the trimmed V and J ends, which lost 2 bases and 0 bases, there was a span of 5 bases. Germline V gene data show CDR1 as GTSNPN and CDR2 as SVGIG (reference sequence). The CDR3 spans 13 residues. The CDR3 sequence is CAWSYVSGNTIYF. As DNA, the CDR3 is TGTGCCTGGAGTTACGTCTCTGGAAACACCATATATTTT.

V and J are TRBV5-1 and TRBJ2-2; 8 bases are shared with TRBD2. The germline V gene encodes CDR1 SGHRS and CDR2 YFSETQ. The V and J ends lost 6 bases and 5 bases, in that order; junction bases with no gene match: 9. The CDR3 loop spans 15 amino acids. CDR3 DNA sequence: TGCGCCAGCATTGAGGTAGCGGGATCTACCGGGGAGCTGTTTTTT. Residues: CASIEVAGSTGELFF.

This clonotype was seen a few times. The chain is built from TRBV9 and TRBJ1-5; no clear D. Germline CDR1 SGDLS, CDR2 YYNGEE. Trimming removed 2 bases at V and 2 bases at J, with 8 bases between. The CDR3 covers 14 residues. CDR3 DNA: TGTGCCAGCAGCGTTGGGAGTGGCAATCAGCCCCAGCATTTT. As protein: CASSVGSGNQPQHF. The full variable domain, in which reference TRBV9 and TRBJ1-5 provide the parts outside the CDR3, is DSGVTQTPKHLITATGQRVTLRCSPRSGDLSVYWYQQSLDQGLQFLIQYYNGEERAKGNILERFSAQQFPDLHSELNLSSLELGDSALYFCASSVGSGNQPQHFGDGTRLSIL.